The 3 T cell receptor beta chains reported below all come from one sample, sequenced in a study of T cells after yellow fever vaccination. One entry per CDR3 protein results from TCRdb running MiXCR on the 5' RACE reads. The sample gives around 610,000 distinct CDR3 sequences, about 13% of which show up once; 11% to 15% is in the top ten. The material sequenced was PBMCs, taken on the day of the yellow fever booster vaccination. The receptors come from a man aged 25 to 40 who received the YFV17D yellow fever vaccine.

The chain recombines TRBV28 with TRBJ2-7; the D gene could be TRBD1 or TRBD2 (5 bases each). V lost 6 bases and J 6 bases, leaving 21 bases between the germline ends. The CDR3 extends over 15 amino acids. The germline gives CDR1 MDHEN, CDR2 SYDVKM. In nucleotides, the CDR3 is TGTGCCAGCAGATCTTCCGGGACGGGAAATGTCGAGCAGTACTTC. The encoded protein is CASRSSGTGNVEQYF.

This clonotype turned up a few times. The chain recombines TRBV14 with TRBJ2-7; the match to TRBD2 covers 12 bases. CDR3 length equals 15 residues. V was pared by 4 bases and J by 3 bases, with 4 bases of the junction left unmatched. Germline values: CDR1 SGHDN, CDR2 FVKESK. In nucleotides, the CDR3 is TGTGCCAGCAGCCCAGGACTAGCGGGAATCTACGAGCAGTACTTC. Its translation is CASSPGLAGIYEQYF.

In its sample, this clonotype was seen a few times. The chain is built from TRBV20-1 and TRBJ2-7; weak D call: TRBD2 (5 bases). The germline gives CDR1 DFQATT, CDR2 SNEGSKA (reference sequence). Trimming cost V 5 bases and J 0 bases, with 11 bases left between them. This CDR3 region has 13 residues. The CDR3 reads CSAPTTTSYEQYF. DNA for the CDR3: TGCAGTGCTCCGACTACCACCTCCTACGAGCAGTACTTC.